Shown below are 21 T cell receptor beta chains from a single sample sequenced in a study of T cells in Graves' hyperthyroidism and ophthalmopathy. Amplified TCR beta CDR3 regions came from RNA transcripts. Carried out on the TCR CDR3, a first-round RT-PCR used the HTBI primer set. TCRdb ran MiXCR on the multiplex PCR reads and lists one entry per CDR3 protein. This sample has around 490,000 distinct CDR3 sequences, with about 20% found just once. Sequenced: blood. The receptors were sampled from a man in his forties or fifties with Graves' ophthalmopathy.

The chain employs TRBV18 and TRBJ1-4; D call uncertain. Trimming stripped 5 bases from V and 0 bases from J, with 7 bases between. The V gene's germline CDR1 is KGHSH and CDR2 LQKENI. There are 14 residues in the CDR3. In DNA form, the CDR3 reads TGTGCCAGCTCAAGCATTGCAACTAATGAAAAACTGTTTTTT. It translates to CASSSIATNEKLFF.

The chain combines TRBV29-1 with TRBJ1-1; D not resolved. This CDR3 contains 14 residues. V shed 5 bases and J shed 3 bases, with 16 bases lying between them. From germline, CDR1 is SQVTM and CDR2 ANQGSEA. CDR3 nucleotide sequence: TGCAGCGTTTCCCTATACTTGTCGGACACTGAAGCTTTCTTT. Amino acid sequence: CSVSLYLSDTEAFF.

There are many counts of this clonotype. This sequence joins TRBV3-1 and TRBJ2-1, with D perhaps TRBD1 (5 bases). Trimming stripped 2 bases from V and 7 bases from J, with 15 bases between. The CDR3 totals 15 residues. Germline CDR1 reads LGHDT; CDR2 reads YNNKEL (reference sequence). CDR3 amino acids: CASSQPRAGGNEQFF. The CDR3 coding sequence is TGTGCCAGCAGCCAACCCAGGGCCGGTGGGAATGAGCAGTTCTTC.

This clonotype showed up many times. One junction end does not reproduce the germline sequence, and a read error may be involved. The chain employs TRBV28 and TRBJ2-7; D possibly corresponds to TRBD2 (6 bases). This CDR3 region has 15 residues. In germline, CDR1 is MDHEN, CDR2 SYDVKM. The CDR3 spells CASSGGVSPSHEQYF. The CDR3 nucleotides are TGTGCCAGCAGTGGAGGGGTCAGTCCCTCCCACGAGCAGTACTTC. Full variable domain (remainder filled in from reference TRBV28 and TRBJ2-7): DVKVTQSSRYLVKRTGEKVFLECVQDMDHENMFWYRQDPGLGLRLIYFSYDVKMKEKGDIPEGYSVSREKKERFSLILESASTNQTSMYLCASSGGVSPSHEQYFGPGTRLTVT.

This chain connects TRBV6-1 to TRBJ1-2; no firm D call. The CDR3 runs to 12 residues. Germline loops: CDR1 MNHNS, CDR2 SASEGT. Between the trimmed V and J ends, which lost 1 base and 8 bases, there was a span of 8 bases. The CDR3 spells CASSEVPAGYTF. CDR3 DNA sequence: TGTGCCAGCAGTGAAGTCCCCGCCGGCTACACCTTC.

The CDR3 coding sequence is TGTGCCAGTAGGCACTCCGGACCGGGTCGGCTAAACCACTCCTACAATGAGCAGTTCTTC. Its translation: CASRHSGPGRLNHSYNEQFF. V usage is TRBV19 and J usage is TRBJ2-1; D is undetermined. CDR3 length equals 20 residues. Germline CDR1 reads LNHDA; CDR2 reads SQIVND (reference sequence). The germline V and J ends were trimmed by 6 bases and 0 bases, with 27 bases remaining between them.

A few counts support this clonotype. Written as DNA, the CDR3 is TGTGCCAGCGAGGGACTAGCACACAATGAGCAGTTCTTC. Encoded protein: CASEGLAHNEQFF. V usage is TRBV7-9 and J usage is TRBJ2-1, with 9 bases matching TRBD2. CDR1 SEHNR and CDR2 FQNEAQ come from the germline V gene (reference sequence). The CDR3 runs to 13 residues. V shed 8 bases, J shed 5 bases, and the junction held 4 bases outside the gene matches.

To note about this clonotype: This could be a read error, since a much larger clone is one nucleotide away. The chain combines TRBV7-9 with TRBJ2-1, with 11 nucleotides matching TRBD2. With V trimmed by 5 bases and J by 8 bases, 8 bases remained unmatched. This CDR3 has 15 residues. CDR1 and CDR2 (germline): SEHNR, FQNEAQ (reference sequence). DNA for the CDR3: TGTGCCAGCAGCCCCCGACTAGCGGGGTACTATGAGCAGTTCTTC. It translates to CASSPRLAGYYEQFF.

The CDR3 spells CASSQDGAGEATNEKLFF. The DNA for the CDR3 is TGCGCCAGCAGCCAAGACGGGGCAGGGGAAGCAACTAATGAAAAACTGTTTTTT. The rearrangement uses TRBV4-1 and TRBJ1-4; tentative D call: TRBD1 (6 bases). The V and J ends lost 0 bases and 0 bases respectively, with 14 bases between them. The CDR3 contains 18 residues. CDR1 and CDR2 (germline): MGHRA, YSYEKL.

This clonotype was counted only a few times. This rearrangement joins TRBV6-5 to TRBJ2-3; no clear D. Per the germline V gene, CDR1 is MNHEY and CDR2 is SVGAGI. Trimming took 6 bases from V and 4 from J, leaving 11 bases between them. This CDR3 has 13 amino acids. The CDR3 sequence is CASSAGPADTQYF. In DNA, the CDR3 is TGTGCCAGCAGCGCTGGTCCCGCAGATACGCAGTATTTT.

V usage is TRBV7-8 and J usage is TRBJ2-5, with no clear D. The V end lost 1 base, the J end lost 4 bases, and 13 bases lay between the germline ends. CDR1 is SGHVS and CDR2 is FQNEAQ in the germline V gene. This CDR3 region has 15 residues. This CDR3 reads CASSLVVLRVETQYF. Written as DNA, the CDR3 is TGTGCCAGCAGCTTAGTAGTCCTGCGAGTAGAGACCCAGTACTTC.

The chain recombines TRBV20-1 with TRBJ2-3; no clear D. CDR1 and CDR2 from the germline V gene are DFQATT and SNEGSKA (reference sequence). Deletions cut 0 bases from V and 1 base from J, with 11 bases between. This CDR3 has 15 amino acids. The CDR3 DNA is TGCAGTGCTAGAGATGGGCTTTTCCGCACAGATACGCAGTATTTT. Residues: CSARDGLFRTDTQYF.

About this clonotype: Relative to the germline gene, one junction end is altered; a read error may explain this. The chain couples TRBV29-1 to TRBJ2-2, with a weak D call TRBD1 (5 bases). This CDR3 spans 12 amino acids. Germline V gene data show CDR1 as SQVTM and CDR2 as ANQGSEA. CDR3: CSVDRATGELFF. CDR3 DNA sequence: TGCAGCGTTGACAGGGCCACCGGAGAGCTGTTTTTT.

The CDR3 protein is CATSIAGGTIKDTQYF. As DNA, the CDR3 is TGTGCCACCAGCATCGCAGGGGGCACCATAAAGGATACGCAGTATTTT. This chain uses TRBV15 with TRBJ2-3; 8 bases agree with TRBD1. V trimming: 4 bases; J trimming: 6 bases; junction bases outside the gene matches: 12. Germline V gene lookup returns CDR1 LNHNV and CDR2 YYDKDF (reference sequence). The CDR3 length is 16 residues.

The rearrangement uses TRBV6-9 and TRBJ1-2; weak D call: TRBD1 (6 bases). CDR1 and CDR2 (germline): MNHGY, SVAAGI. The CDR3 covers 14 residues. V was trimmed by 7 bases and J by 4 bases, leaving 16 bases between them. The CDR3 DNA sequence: TGTGCCAGCAATTACAGGGATCACGCCTATGGCTACACCTTC. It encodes CASNYRDHAYGYTF.

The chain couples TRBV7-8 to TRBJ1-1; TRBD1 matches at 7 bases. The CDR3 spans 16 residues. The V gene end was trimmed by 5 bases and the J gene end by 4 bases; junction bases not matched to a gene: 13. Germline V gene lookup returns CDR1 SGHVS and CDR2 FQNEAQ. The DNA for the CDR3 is TGTGCCAGCAGCCCACAGGGGTGGACGTTCGGCACTGAAGCTTTCTTT. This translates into CASSPQGWTFGTEAFF.

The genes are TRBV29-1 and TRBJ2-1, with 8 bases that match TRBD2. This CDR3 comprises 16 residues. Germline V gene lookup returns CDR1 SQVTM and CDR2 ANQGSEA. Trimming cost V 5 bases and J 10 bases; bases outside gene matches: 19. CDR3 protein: CSVKGVSGRSGGEQFF. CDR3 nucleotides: TGCAGCGTTAAAGGAGTCAGCGGGAGATCCGGAGGGGAGCAGTTCTTC.

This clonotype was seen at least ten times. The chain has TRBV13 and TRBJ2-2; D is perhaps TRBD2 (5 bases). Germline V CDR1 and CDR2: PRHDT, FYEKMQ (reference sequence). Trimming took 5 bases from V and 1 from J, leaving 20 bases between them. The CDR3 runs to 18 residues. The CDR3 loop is CASSRSARRTLNTGELFF. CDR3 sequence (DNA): TGTGCCAGCAGCCGAAGCGCAAGGAGGACCTTGAACACCGGGGAGCTGTTTTTT.

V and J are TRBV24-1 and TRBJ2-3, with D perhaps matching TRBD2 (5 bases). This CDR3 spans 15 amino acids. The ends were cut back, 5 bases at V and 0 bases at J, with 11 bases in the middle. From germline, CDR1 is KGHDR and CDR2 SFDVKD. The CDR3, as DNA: TGTGCCACCAGTGGGGAGAGACCTAGCACAGATACGCAGTATTTT. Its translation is CATSGERPSTDTQYF.

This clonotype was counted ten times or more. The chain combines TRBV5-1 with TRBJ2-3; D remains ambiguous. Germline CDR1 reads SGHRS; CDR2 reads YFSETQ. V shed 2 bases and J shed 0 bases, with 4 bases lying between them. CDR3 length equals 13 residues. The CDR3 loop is CASSLGSTDTQYF. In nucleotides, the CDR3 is TGCGCCAGCAGCTTAGGCAGCACAGATACGCAGTATTTT.

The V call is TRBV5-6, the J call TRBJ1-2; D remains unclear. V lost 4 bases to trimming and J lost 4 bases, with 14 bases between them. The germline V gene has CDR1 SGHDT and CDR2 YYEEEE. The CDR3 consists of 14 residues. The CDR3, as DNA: TGTGCCAGCAGCCCCCCCTACCCTCTCTATGGCTACACCTTC. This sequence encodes CASSPPYPLYGYTF. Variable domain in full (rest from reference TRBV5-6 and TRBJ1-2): DAGVTQSPTHLIKTRGQQVTLRCSPKSGHDTVSWYQQALGQGPQFIFQYYEEEERQRGNFPDRFSGHQFPNYSSELNVNALLLGDSALYLCASSPPYPLYGYTFGSGTRLTVV.